This passage covers 28 T cell receptor beta chains from one sample sequenced in a study of a mutant IDH1 vaccine in newly diagnosed glioma. The table came from immunoSEQ multiplex PCR; TCRdb's copy has only in-frame clones and leaves some out. The sample holds nearly 55,000 clones, about 80% seen once. No antigen has been assigned to these receptors. Time point reported: week 5, during vaccination. The content of each vaccine dose was 300 ug of mutant IDH1 20-mer peptide, and topical imiquimod accompanied it. Sequences were derived from PBMCs, sampled from a glioma patient whose treatment included an IDH1 peptide vaccine. The receptors originated from a man aged 25-45 years with glioma.

The gene calls are TRBV30 and TRBJ2-7; weak D call: TRBD2 (6 bases). The V gene lost 1 base and the J gene lost 9 bases, with 7 bases spanning the gap. CDR3 length: 10 amino acids. Germline V gene data show CDR1 as GTSNPN and CDR2 as SVGIG (reference sequence). In DNA form, the CDR3 reads TGTGCCTGGAGTGGGGACTTGCAGTACTTC. This sequence encodes CAWSGDLQYF.

The chain combines TRBV19 with TRBJ2-3; the D gene is possibly TRBD1 (6 bases). The germline gives CDR1 LNHDA, CDR2 SQIVND (reference sequence). The length of the CDR3 is 17 residues. The V and J ends lost 2 bases and 1 base respectively, with 16 bases between them. This CDR3 reads CASSIYPRGARTDTQYF. The CDR3 DNA sequence: TGTGCCAGTAGTATATATCCCAGGGGCGCTCGCACAGATACGCAGTATTTT. Combining the CDR3 with reference TRBV19 and TRBJ2-3 gives the whole variable domain DGGITQSPKYLFRKEGQNVTLSCEQNLNHDAMYWYRQDPGQGLRLIYYSQIVNDFQKGDIAEGYSVSREKKESFPLTVTSAQKNPTAFYLCASSIYPRGARTDTQYFGPGTRLTVL.

CDR3 DNA: TGCGCCAGCAGTGAGTCGCCCGTCTCTGGAAACACCATATATTTT. Translation gives CASSESPVSGNTIYF. The genes are TRBV10-1 and TRBJ1-3, with D uncertain. The CDR3 loop spans 15 amino acids. V shed 0 bases and J shed 0 bases, with 6 bases lying between them. Germline V CDR1 and CDR2: WNHNN, SYGVQD (reference sequence).

This chain joins TRBV7-9 and TRBJ2-1, with D unclear. V was cut by 0 bases and J by 13 bases, with 19 bases left in between. CDR1 is SEHNR and CDR2 is FQNEAQ in the germline V gene (reference sequence). This CDR3 comprises 15 residues. The CDR3 loop reads CASSLAKASLGAQFF. The DNA for the CDR3 is TGTGCCAGCAGCTTAGCAAAGGCCTCGTTGGGTGCTCAGTTCTTC. Filled out from reference TRBV7-9 and TRBJ2-1, the complete variable domain reads DTGVSQNPRHKITKRGQNVTFRCDPISEHNRLYWYRQTLGQGPEFLTYFQNEAQLEKSRLLSDRFSAERPKGSFSTLEIQRTEQGDSAMYLCASSLAKASLGAQFFGPGTRLTVL.

The chain links TRBV11-2 to TRBJ2-7; no clear D gene. This CDR3 contains 14 residues. Germline-derived CDR1 and CDR2 are SGHAT and FQNNGV. Deletions cut 1 base from V and 4 bases from J, with 11 bases between. The CDR3 DNA follows: TGTGCCAGCAGCTTAGTGGGCCCCCGGTACGAGCAGTACTTC. This gives the protein CASSLVGPRYEQYF.

The chain joins TRBV4-2 to TRBJ1-2; TRBD1 might be the D (6 bases). Per the germline V gene, CDR1 is LGHNA and CDR2 is YNFKEQ. Between the trimmed V and J ends, which lost 0 bases and 4 bases, there was a span of 21 bases. The CDR3 is made up of 18 amino acids. The CDR3: CASSQDGWAGAGSYGYTF. CDR3 coding DNA: TGTGCCAGCAGCCAAGATGGCTGGGCAGGGGCGGGGAGCTATGGCTACACCTTC.

V and J are TRBV10-3 and TRBJ1-2, with D maybe TRBD1 (5 bases). The CDR3 covers 13 residues. Trimming took off 0 bases at V and 13 bases at J, with 15 bases between the two ends. Germline V CDR1 and CDR2: ENHRY, SYGVKD. The CDR3 DNA follows: TGTGCCATCAGTGAGTCGATTTTCTGGGGCCGCACCTTC. This gives the protein CAISESIFWGRTF.

For the CDR3, the DNA is TGTGCCAGCAGCTTGGTTGGGGCCAGGGGTAGTGAAAAACTGTTTTTT. This gives the protein CASSLVGARGSEKLFF. The rearrangement links TRBV5-6 to TRBJ1-4; D possibly corresponds to TRBD1 (6 bases). Trimming shortened V by 0 bases and J by 7 bases, and 16 bases separated the two germline ends. The CDR3 has 16 amino acids. Germline CDR1 reads SGHDT; CDR2 reads YYEEEE.

The chain employs TRBV19 and TRBJ1-2, with a tentative D call TRBD1 (5 bases). The CDR3 has 14 amino acids. Trimming removed 4 bases at V and 5 bases at J, with 14 bases between. Per germline, CDR1 LNHDA and CDR2 SQIVND (reference sequence). The CDR3 loop reads CASSNAGKGYGYTF. In DNA form, the CDR3 reads TGTGCCAGTAGTAATGCAGGGAAAGGGTATGGCTACACCTTC.

This chain connects TRBV7-9 to TRBJ2-5; no clear D. V was shortened by 5 bases and J by 5 bases, with 12 bases between the two germline ends. The CDR3 is made up of 13 amino acids. Germline loops: CDR1 SEHNR, CDR2 FQNEAQ (reference sequence). The chain's CDR3 is CASSPKTFETQYF. CDR3 nucleotide sequence: TGTGCCAGCAGCCCCAAGACATTCGAGACCCAGTACTTC.

The J gene is TRBJ2-1, the V gene TRBV5-1; possible D gene TRBD2, 7 bases. The CDR3 contains 15 residues. Between the trimmed V and J ends, which lost 3 bases and 0 bases, there was a span of 10 bases. Germline CDR1 SGHRS, CDR2 YFSETQ. This CDR3 is CASSWGGGSYNEQFF. The CDR3, as DNA: TGCGCCAGCAGCTGGGGAGGGGGCTCCTACAATGAGCAGTTCTTC. The variable domain in full, with the rest retrieved from reference TRBV5-1 and TRBJ2-1, is KAGVTQTPRYLIKTRGQQVTLSCSPISGHRSVSWYQQTPGQGLQFLFEYFSETQRNKGNFPGRFSGRQFSNSRSEMNVSTLELGDSALYLCASSWGGGSYNEQFFGPGTRLTVL.

With regard to this clone: Other DNA sequences in the sample encode the same CDR3. V gene TRBV18 combines with J gene TRBJ1-2; D is unclear. The CDR3 extends over 15 amino acids. CDR1 is KGHSH, CDR2 LQKENI, per germline. V lost 3 bases and J lost 0, with 11 bases in between. CDR3 sequence reads: CASSPSPPPNYGYTF. CDR3 DNA: TGTGCCAGCTCACCCTCTCCACCCCCTAACTATGGCTACACCTTC.

V gene TRBV7-8 combines with J gene TRBJ1-2; weak D call: TRBD1 (6 bases). This CDR3 is 13 amino acids long. The V end was cut by 5 bases, the J end by 4 bases, with 11 bases between. Germline lookup yields CDR1 SGHVS and CDR2 FQNEAQ. The CDR3 loop reads CASSRDKLYGYTF. The CDR3 DNA reads TGTGCCAGCAGCCGGGACAAGCTCTATGGCTACACCTTC.

The V gene is TRBV19, the J gene TRBJ2-1; D is uncertain. This CDR3 has 11 residues. The germline V gene encodes CDR1 LNHDA and CDR2 SQIVND (reference sequence). Trimming shortened V by 3 bases and J by 10 bases, and 7 bases separated the two germline ends. CDR3 coding DNA: TGTGCCAGTAGTATCTATCGAGAGCAGTTCTTC. It is translated as CASSIYREQFF.

The chain is built from TRBV6-5 and TRBJ2-7; D ambiguous. The CDR3 spans 12 residues. The germline CDR1 and CDR2 sequences are MNHEY and SVGAGI. The ends were cut back, 8 bases at V and 0 bases at J, with 8 bases in the middle. The CDR3 loop reads CASLGSSYEQYF. In DNA form, the CDR3 reads TGTGCCAGCTTGGGCAGCTCCTACGAGCAGTACTTC.

The V call is TRBV28, the J call TRBJ2-3, with TRBD1 identical over 8 bases. V gave up 10 bases and J gave up 8 bases; unmatched junction bases: 14. The CDR3 sequence is 14 residues long. Germline V gene lookup returns CDR1 MDHEN and CDR2 SYDVKM. The CDR3 reads CATDRGRGQGTQYF. CDR3 bases: TGTGCCACCGATAGGGGCAGGGGGCAGGGTACGCAGTATTTT. The full variable domain, rest sourced from reference TRBV28 and TRBJ2-3, is DVKVTQSSRYLVKRTGEKVFLECVQDMDHENMFWYRQDPGLGLRLIYFSYDVKMKEKGDIPEGYSVSREKKERFSLILESASTNQTSMYLCATDRGRGQGTQYFGPGTRLTVL.

About this clone itself: A read error is likely here: a far larger clone is one base away. V usage is TRBV10-3 and J usage is TRBJ2-3; 8 bases align to TRBD2. The CDR3 is made up of 15 amino acids. Germline assignment: CDR1 ENHRY and CDR2 SYGVKD. J was trimmed by 2 bases and V by 4 bases; bases with no gene match: 5. This chain's CDR3 is CAISAGLGPTDTQYF. CDR3 nucleotide sequence: TGTGCCATCAGTGCGGGACTAGGCCCCACAGATACGCAGTATTTT.

This clone occurred once. The CDR3 DNA sequence: TGTGCCAGCAGCTTAGAGAGAGGGGGATGGAAAGGAGATACGCAGTATTTT. It encodes CASSLERGGWKGDTQYF. The V and J genes are TRBV11-2 and TRBJ2-3, with D possibly being TRBD1 (6 bases). CDR3 size: 17 residues. The ends were cut back, 0 bases at V and 5 bases at J, with 18 bases in the middle. Looked up from germline, CDR1 is SGHAT and CDR2 is FQNNGV.

The chain links TRBV25-1 to TRBJ1-4; D gene unclear. The germline V gene has CDR1 MGHDK and CDR2 SYGVNS. V was trimmed by 1 base and J by 4 bases, leaving 10 bases between them. The CDR3 runs 15 residues. The CDR3 here is CASSELTAYNEKLFF. The CDR3 nucleotides read TGTGCCAGCAGTGAATTAACGGCTTATAATGAAAAACTGTTTTTT. Supplemented by reference TRBV25-1 and TRBJ1-4, the full variable domain reads EADIYQTPRYLVIGTGKKITLECSQTMGHDKMYWYQQDPGMELHLIHYSYGVNSTEKGDLSSESTVSRIRTEHFPLTLESARPSHTSQYLCASSELTAYNEKLFFGSGTQLSVL.

The CDR3 region is CASRSSRDRVYEQYF. The CDR3 DNA is TGCGCCAGCAGAAGCAGCCGGGACAGGGTTTACGAGCAGTACTTC. The chain carries TRBV10-2 and TRBJ2-7, with 9 bases identical to TRBD1. The germline CDR1 and CDR2 sequences are WSHSY and SAAADI. This CDR3 has 15 residues. The junction had 10 bases not matched to a gene; V was cut back by 6 bases and J by 4 bases.

V is TRBV10-3 and J is TRBJ2-7; D possibly corresponds to TRBD1 (5 bases). The CDR3 consists of 14 residues. Trimming left V 0 bases short and J 2 bases short, with 8 bases between. Germline CDR1 reads ENHRY; CDR2 reads SYGVKD. This CDR3 is CAISESTATYEQYF. The CDR3 DNA follows: TGTGCCATCAGTGAGTCGACAGCTACCTACGAGCAGTACTTC.

This chain links TRBV28 with TRBJ1-5, with D perhaps TRBD1 (6 bases). The CDR3 runs to 16 residues. Trimming removed 2 bases from V and 5 bases from J, with 16 bases in between. Per the germline V gene, CDR1 is MDHEN and CDR2 is SYDVKM. This CDR3 is CASSLRGGSGYQPQHF. For the CDR3, the DNA is TGTGCCAGCAGTTTAAGGGGGGGGAGTGGGTATCAGCCCCAGCATTTT.

This chain links TRBV5-4 with TRBJ1-1, with D possibly matching TRBD1 (6 bases). Germline loops: CDR1 SGHNT, CDR2 YYREEE (reference sequence). CDR3 size: 15 residues. Trimming took 0 bases from V and 5 from J, leaving 14 bases between them. The chain's CDR3 is CASSLEGGLVTEAFF. The CDR3 nucleotides are TGTGCCAGCAGCTTGGAGGGGGGGCTCGTGACTGAAGCTTTCTTT.

This clone was observed a handful of times. In DNA, the CDR3 is TGTGCCAGCAGTTTAATGGGCCTAGGGCCCCAGCATTTT. It specifies CASSLMGLGPQHF. The chain uses TRBV27 and TRBJ1-5; D not certain. Germline lookup yields CDR1 MNHEY and CDR2 SMNVEV (reference sequence). V was trimmed by 2 bases and J by 9 bases, leaving 11 bases between them. This CDR3 is built from 13 residues.

V usage is TRBV19 and J usage is TRBJ1-4; a possible D gene is TRBD1 (6 bases). The CDR3 contains 16 residues. Germline V gene sequence: CDR1 LNHDA, CDR2 SQIVND (reference sequence). V lost 4 bases, J lost 7 bases, and 19 bases lay in between. DNA of the CDR3: TGTGCCAGTAGTAGGAACGCGGGGGCGACGACTGAAAAACTGTTTTTT. This encodes CASSRNAGATTEKLFF. The variable domain in full, with the rest retrieved from reference TRBV19 and TRBJ1-4, is DGGITQSPKYLFRKEGQNVTLSCEQNLNHDAMYWYRQDPGQGLRLIYYSQIVNDFQKGDIAEGYSVSREKKESFPLTVTSAQKNPTAFYLCASSRNAGATTEKLFFGSGTQLSVL.

The chain is built from TRBV5-5 and TRBJ1-4; D unresolved. The CDR3 runs to 14 residues. The germline V and J ends were trimmed by 8 bases and 3 bases, with 14 bases remaining between them. In germline, CDR1 is SGHKS, CDR2 YYEKEE (reference sequence). The CDR3 here is CASRTLQANEKLFF. The CDR3 DNA follows: TGTGCCAGTAGGACCCTCCAGGCTAATGAAAAACTGTTTTTT.

CDR3 sequence reads: CASSFGGATEAFF. The CDR3 nucleotides read TGTGCCAGCAGTTTCGGGGGGGCCACTGAAGCTTTCTTT. This rearrangement joins TRBV28 to TRBJ1-1, with D maybe TRBD1 (6 bases). The germline CDR1 and CDR2 sequences are MDHEN and SYDVKM. Trimming pared 3 bases from V and 4 bases from J, leaving 9 bases between. The CDR3 extends over 13 amino acids.

The chain is built from TRBV30 and TRBJ1-1; D gene ambiguous. Germline CDR1 GTSNPN, CDR2 SVGIG (reference sequence). The CDR3 is 14 amino acids. V lost 2 bases and J lost 7, with 17 bases in between. In nucleotides, the CDR3 is TGTGCCTGGAGTTCCCTGACGGGTATTTTTGAAGCTTTCTTT. The encoded protein is CAWSSLTGIFEAFF.